A selection of T cell receptor beta chains follows, all from one sample in a study of cytomegalovirus exposure and HLA in healthy donors. Generated by immunoSEQ multiplex PCR, the TCRdb table keeps only in-frame clones and is missing some. The sample has about 160,000 clones; 70% to 90% are singletons. Sample: PBMCs. The receptors stem from a woman between 18 and 29 years old in good health and CMV-seronegative. CDR3s include the opening cysteine and the closing phenylalanine or tryptophan. D genes are given only for firm matches. Rows may omit the clone size; those that give it use once, few, many or a size class.

TRBV5-4	TRBJ2-7	TRBD2	-	TGTGCCAGCAGTCTGGGGGGAGGGCTAACCTACGAGCAGTACTTC	CASSLGGGLTYEQYF
TRBV27	TRBJ1-1	TRBD1	-	TGTGCCAGCACCACTCGGACAGGGCTCGAAGCTTTCTTT	CASTTRTGLEAFF
TRBV18	TRBJ2-3	TRBD1	-	TGTGCCAGCTCACCAGACAGGGTTATAGATACGCAGTATTTT	CASSPDRVIDTQYF
TRBV29-1	TRBJ2-7	TRBD1	-	TGCAGCGTTGAAGATCTTCAGGGGGCCGACTACGAGCAGTACTTC	CSVEDLQGADYEQYF
TRBV2	TRBJ1-1	-	-	TGTGCCAGCAGTGATTACGGGAACACTGAAGCTTTCTTT	CASSDYGNTEAFF
TRBV9	TRBJ2-5	TRBD2	-	TGTGCCAGCAGCGTGGTCGGACTAGCGGGTATCGAGACCCAGTACTTC	CASSVVGLAGIETQYF
TRBV20-1	TRBJ1-2	TRBD1	-	TGCAGTGCCACGAGGGCGGACAGGTACACCTTC	CSATRADRYTF
TRBV7-2	TRBJ2-7	-	-	TGTGCCAGCAGCTTAGTCCAGCGGCGCAACGAGCAGTACTTC	CASSLVQRRNEQYF
TRBV9	TRBJ2-1	TRBD2	-	TGTGCCAGCAGTCTAGGTAGCGGGGGGGCCTGGGAACAGTTCTTC	CASSLGSGGAWEQFF
TRBV7-6	TRBJ2-5	-	-	TGTGCCAGCAGCTTGCCCCGGGGGGCAGAGACCCAGTACTTC	CASSLPRGAETQYF
TRBV25-1	TRBJ2-3	-	-	TGTGCCAGCAGTGACCCAGGCGGGGGCACAGATACGCAGTATTTT	CASSDPGGGTDTQYF
TRBV5-4	TRBJ2-7	TRBD2	once	TGTGCCAGCAGCACGGGACTAGCGGATATGGAGTACTTC	CASSTGLADMEYF
TRBV10-2	TRBJ2-1	-	-	TGCGCCAGCGCTTCCATTCTAGCTGAGCAGTTCTTC	CASASILAEQFF
TRBV6-1	TRBJ2-7	TRBD1	-	TGTGCCAGCAGGCATACCGGGACAGGGAAGAACGAGCAGTACTTC	CASRHTGTGKNEQYF
TRBV10-3	TRBJ2-3	-	-	TGTGCCAGCGGGTCTTCTAGCACAGATACGCAGTATTTT	CASGSSSTDTQYF
TRBV5-8	TRBJ2-3	TRBD2	-	TGTGCCAGCAGCTTGGTGATAGCGGGGGGGGCTAGCACAGATACGCAGTATTTT	CASSLVIAGGASTDTQYF
TRBV11-3	TRBJ1-1	TRBD1	-	TGTGCCAGCTCCCCAGGGGGGCATGAAGCTTTCTTT	CASSPGGHEAFF
TRBV5-1	TRBJ2-7	TRBD2	few	TGCGCCAGCAGCTGGGAGGGGGAGCAGTACTTC	CASSWEGEQYF